The T cell receptor beta chain described here comes from a study of shared clonotypes between healthy human individuals. General study points: Four donors had about 5.1% of their naive CD4 clonotypes in common. Blood was the only sampled material, and tissue repertoires likely differ. Compared with clonotypes that all four donors shared, non-shared clonotypes had lower generation probabilities.

With 5 bases clipped from V and 6 bases from J, the junction kept 7 bases outside the gene matches. CDR1 and CDR2 (germline): PRHDT, FYEKMQ (reference sequence). The CDR3 covers 14 residues. Terminally differentiated effector memory CD45RA+ cells were excluded from the naive CD8 cells, which were CD45RO-negative and positively selected for CCR7. Adult donors, all healthy and HIV-negative, had no recent acute infections or vaccinations. A remark on this clone: Its antigen is currently unknown.

The data were produced by immunoSEQ multiplex PCR, yet TCRdb's version contains in-frame clones alone and is incomplete. This sample has roughly 850,000 clones, with roughly 96% found just once. The sequenced material came from naive CD8+ T cells sorted from blood. The V gene is TRBV13, the J gene TRBJ1-1, with 9 positions matching TRBD1. The source of this sequence is a man in his thirties or forties in good health. The CDR3 region has the DNA TGTGCCAGCAGCCGACAGGGGGTAGGTTCTGAAGCTTTCTTT. It translates to CASSRQGVGSEAFF.